A single sample gave rise to the 13 T cell receptor beta chains below, sequenced in a study of metastatic and nonmetastatic thyroid tumors. Every patient was untreated before thyroid surgery. TCRdb re-analyzed the PCR reads using MiXCR. Here the sample spans approximately 40,000 clones, roughly 31% being singletons. The sample comprised blood. These receptors came from a male donor with papillary thyroid cancer or a benign thyroid nodule (not recorded which). Some clones in this sample may be carry-over from other donors' samples.

This clone came up many times. The chain carries TRBV5-1 and TRBJ2-1; the match to TRBD1 covers 7 bases. CDR3 length equals 15 residues. Germline CDR1 reads SGHRS; CDR2 reads YFSETQ. The J segment lost 6 bases and the V segment lost 4 bases, leaving 10 bases of the junction unmatched. The CDR3 nucleotides are TGCGCCAGCAGCCCAACAGGGGAACCATCCAATGAGCAGTTCTTC. It yields the protein CASSPTGEPSNEQFF.

This clone was detected only a few times. The chain combines TRBV6-1 with TRBJ2-1; D unclear. The CDR3 is 17 residues long. Germline V gives CDR1 MNHNS, CDR2 SASEGT. V was shortened by 1 base and J by 7 bases, with 20 bases between the two germline ends. The CDR3 here is CASSEDQWDVPLNEQFF. CDR3 bases: TGTGCCAGCAGTGAAGACCAGTGGGATGTCCCATTGAATGAGCAGTTCTTC.

This clone was counted a few times. Distinct nucleotide sequences in the sample also encode this CDR3. The J gene is TRBJ2-1, the V gene TRBV28; D is perhaps TRBD2 (5 bases). The V end lost 4 bases, the J end lost 9 bases, and 28 bases lay between the germline ends. CDR3 size: 18 residues. Germline-derived CDR1 and CDR2 are MDHEN and SYDVKM. CDR3 nucleotides: TGTGCCAGCAGTTCCAACTCTTTGAGTGAGGGCCGTGTAGGTGAGCAGTTCTTC. Its translation: CASSSNSLSEGRVGEQFF.

This clone came up many times. One end of the junction does not line up with germline, which may come from a read error. The rearrangement links TRBV15 to TRBJ2-3, with 8 bases fitting TRBD2. Germline V gene lookup returns CDR1 LNHNV and CDR2 YYDKDF (reference sequence). The length of the CDR3 is 14 residues. The CDR3 spells CAASRGGGQDTQYF. Here the CDR3 DNA reads TGTGCCGCCAGCAGAGGCGGGGGGCAAGATACGCAGTATTTT.

CDR3 nucleotides: TGTGCCAGCACCCAAAGCCGACTAGCGGGAGGGTGGCCAGATACGCAGTATTTT. Its translation: CASTQSRLAGGWPDTQYF. The chain recombines TRBV11-1 with TRBJ2-3; 14 bases agree with TRBD2. The CDR3 totals 18 residues. V dropped 7 bases and J dropped 4; count of bases not matched to a gene: 13. Per the germline V gene, CDR1 is SGHAT and CDR2 is FQDESV (reference sequence).

Concerning this clone itself: A read error may account for a junction end that differs from germline. The chain couples TRBV5-1 to TRBJ2-2; tentative D call: TRBD1 (6 bases). The CDR3 covers 15 residues. Germline assignment: CDR1 SGHRS and CDR2 YFSETQ. The CDR3 nucleotides read TGCGCCAGCAGCTCTATACAGGGAAACACCGGGGAGCGGTTTTTT. Translating gives CASSSIQGNTGERFF.

About this clone: This may come from a read error, since a much larger clone is one base off. The chain has TRBV24-1 and TRBJ2-1; 7 nucleotides agree with TRBD2. CDR1 KGHDR and CDR2 SFDVKD come from the germline V gene. With 8 bases clipped from V and 8 bases from J, the junction kept 8 bases outside the gene matches. The CDR3 extends over 13 amino acids. The chain's CDR3 is CATILRERHEQFF. The CDR3, as DNA: TGTGCCACCATCTTGCGGGAGAGGCATGAGCAGTTCTTC.

V is TRBV20-1 and J is TRBJ1-1; D is ambiguous. The CDR3 covers 12 residues. V lost 5 bases, J lost 5 bases, and 12 bases lay in between. The germline CDR1 and CDR2 sequences are DFQATT and SNEGSKA (reference sequence). Here the CDR3 reads CSASLPGTEAFF. The CDR3 DNA is TGCAGTGCTTCTCTACCGGGGACTGAAGCTTTCTTT.

This clone has a count of ten or more. The CDR3 DNA sequence: TGTGCCAGCAGCCATGGTAGGAGCTACACCGGGGAGCTGTTTTTT. This gives the protein CASSHGRSYTGELFF. The chain has TRBV7-9 and TRBJ2-2; D is unclear. Germline values: CDR1 SEHNR, CDR2 FQNEAQ (reference sequence). Trimming removed 5 bases at V and 3 bases at J, with 13 bases between. The CDR3 sequence is 15 residues long.

This clone is labeled medium-sized. The rearrangement uses TRBV2 and TRBJ2-7; possibly TRBD1 or TRBD2 for D (5 bases each). The V end was cut by 6 bases, the J end by 7 bases, with 16 bases between. This CDR3 has 13 amino acids. CDR1 and CDR2 from the germline V gene are SNHLY and FYNNEI. In DNA form, the CDR3 reads TGTGCCAGCAGGAGCACAGGCCCGGGGGAGCAGTACTTC. It encodes CASRSTGPGEQYF.

This clone came up many times. The chain couples TRBV7-9 to TRBJ1-1, with D hard to call. Germline V CDR1 and CDR2: SEHNR, FQNEAQ (reference sequence). V lost 3 bases, J lost 5 bases, and 4 bases lay in between. The CDR3 loop spans 11 amino acids. The CDR3 coding sequence is TGTGCCAGCAGCTTTAAGACTGAAGCTTTCTTT. This translates into CASSFKTEAFF. Looking up the rest from reference TRBV7-9 and TRBJ1-1 gives the full variable domain: DTGVSQNPRHKITKRGQNVTFRCDPISEHNRLYWYRQTLGQGPEFLTYFQNEAQLEKSRLLSDRFSAERPKGSFSTLEIQRTEQGDSAMYLCASSFKTEAFFGQGTRLTVV.

This clone occurred many times. The genes are TRBV4-1 and TRBJ2-7; possibly TRBD2 for D (7 bases). Germline values: CDR1 MGHRA, CDR2 YSYEKL. Trimming left V 0 bases short and J 7 bases short, with 13 bases between. The CDR3 spans 14 residues. DNA for the CDR3: TGCGCCAGCAGCCAAGACGAGGGGGGGCAAGAGCAGTACTTC. Its protein is CASSQDEGGQEQYF.

There are many counts of this clone. The chain uses TRBV20-1 and TRBJ1-5; 10 bases match TRBD1. Germline CDR1 DFQATT, CDR2 SNEGSKA (reference sequence). Losses at the gene ends were 5 bases for V and 0 bases for J; bases not matched to a gene: 4. The CDR3 length is 15 residues. The CDR3 is CSALDRGDSNQPQHF. The DNA for the CDR3 is TGCAGTGCTTTGGACAGGGGGGATAGCAATCAGCCCCAGCATTTT.